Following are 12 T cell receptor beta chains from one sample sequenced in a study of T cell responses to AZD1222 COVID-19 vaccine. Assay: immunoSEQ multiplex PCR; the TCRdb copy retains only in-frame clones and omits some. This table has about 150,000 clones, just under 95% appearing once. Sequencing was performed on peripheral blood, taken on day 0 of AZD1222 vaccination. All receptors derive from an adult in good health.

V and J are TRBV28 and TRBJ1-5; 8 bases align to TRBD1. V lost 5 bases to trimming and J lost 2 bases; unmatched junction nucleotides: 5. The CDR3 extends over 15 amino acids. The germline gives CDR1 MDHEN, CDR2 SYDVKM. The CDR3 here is CASSQLTGGNQPQHF. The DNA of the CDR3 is TGTGCCAGCAGTCAATTGACAGGGGGCAATCAGCCCCAGCATTTT.

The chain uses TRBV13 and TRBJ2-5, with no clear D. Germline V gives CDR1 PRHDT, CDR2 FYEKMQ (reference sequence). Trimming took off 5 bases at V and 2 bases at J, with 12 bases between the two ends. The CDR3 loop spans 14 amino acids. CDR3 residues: CASSQRVPQETQYF. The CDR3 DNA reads TGTGCCAGCAGCCAACGGGTTCCTCAAGAGACCCAGTACTTC.

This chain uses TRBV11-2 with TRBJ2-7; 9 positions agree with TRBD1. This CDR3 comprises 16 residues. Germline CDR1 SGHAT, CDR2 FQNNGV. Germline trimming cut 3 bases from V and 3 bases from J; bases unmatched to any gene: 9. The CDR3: CASSLDWTGVLYEQYF. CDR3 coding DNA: TGTGCCAGCAGCTTGGATTGGACAGGGGTTCTCTACGAGCAGTACTTC.

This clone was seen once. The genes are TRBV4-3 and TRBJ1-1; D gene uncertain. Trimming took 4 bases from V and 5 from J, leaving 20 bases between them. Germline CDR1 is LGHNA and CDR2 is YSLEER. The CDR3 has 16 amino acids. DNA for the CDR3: TGCGCCAGCAGCCCCCAAGGAACGGTAGAAGGGACTGAAGCTTTCTTT. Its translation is CASSPQGTVEGTEAFF.

The CDR3 DNA follows: TGTGCCAGCAAAAGTGGGACTAGCGGGGGGGCATTTAATGAGCAGTTCTTC. This gives the protein CASKSGTSGGAFNEQFF. V usage is TRBV7-6 and J usage is TRBJ2-1; 16 bases line up with TRBD2. From germline, CDR1 is SGHVS and CDR2 FNYEAQ. The CDR3 is 17 residues long. V trimming: 7 bases; J trimming: 7 bases; junction bases outside the gene matches: 10.

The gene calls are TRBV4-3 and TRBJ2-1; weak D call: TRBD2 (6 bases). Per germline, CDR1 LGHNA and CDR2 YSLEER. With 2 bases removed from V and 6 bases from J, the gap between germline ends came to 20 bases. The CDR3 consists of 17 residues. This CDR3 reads CASSQSGAAGSGNEQFF. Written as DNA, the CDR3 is TGCGCCAGCAGCCAAAGCGGTGCGGCGGGAAGTGGCAATGAGCAGTTCTTC.

The CDR3 here is CASRPGTSGRRETQYF. In DNA form, the CDR3 reads TGTGCCAGTAGGCCCGGGACTAGCGGGAGGAGGGAGACCCAGTACTTC. V and J are TRBV19 and TRBJ2-5; 15 bases are a match to TRBD2. Germline V CDR1 and CDR2: LNHDA, SQIVND (reference sequence). Losses at the gene ends were 6 bases for V and 5 bases for J; bases not matched to a gene: 7. This CDR3 contains 16 residues.

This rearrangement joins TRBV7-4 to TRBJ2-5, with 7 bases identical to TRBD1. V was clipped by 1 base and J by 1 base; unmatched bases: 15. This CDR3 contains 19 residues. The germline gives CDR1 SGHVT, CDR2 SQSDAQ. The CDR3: CASSLDPLERQGPQETQYF. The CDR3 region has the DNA TGTGCCAGCAGCTTAGACCCTCTTGAGCGACAGGGTCCCCAAGAGACCCAGTACTTC. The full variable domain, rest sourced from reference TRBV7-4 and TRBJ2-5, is GAGVSQSPRYKVAKRGRDVALRCDSISGHVTLYWYRQTLGQGSEVLTYSQSDAQRDKSGRPSGRFSAERPERSVSTLKIQRTEQGDSAVYLCASSLDPLERQGPQETQYFGPGTRLLVL.

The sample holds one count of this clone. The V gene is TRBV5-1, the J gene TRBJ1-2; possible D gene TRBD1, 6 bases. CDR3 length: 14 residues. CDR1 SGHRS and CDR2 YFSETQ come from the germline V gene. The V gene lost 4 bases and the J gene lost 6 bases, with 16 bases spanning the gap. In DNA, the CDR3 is TGCGCCAGCAGCCGGAGCTCAGGGGAAGATGGCTACACCTTC. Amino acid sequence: CASSRSSGEDGYTF.

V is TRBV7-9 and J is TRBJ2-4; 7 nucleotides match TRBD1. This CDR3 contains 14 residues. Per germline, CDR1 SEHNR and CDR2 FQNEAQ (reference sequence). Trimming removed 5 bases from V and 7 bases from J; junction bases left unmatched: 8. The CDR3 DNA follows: TGTGCCAGCAGCGCTCGGGACAGTGGGAACATTCAGTACTTC. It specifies CASSARDSGNIQYF.

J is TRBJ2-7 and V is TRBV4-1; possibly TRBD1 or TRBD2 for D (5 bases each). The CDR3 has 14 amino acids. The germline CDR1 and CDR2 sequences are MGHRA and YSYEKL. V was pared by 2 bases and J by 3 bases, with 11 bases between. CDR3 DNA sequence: TGCGCCAGCAGCCAACCGGGACGGAGCTACGAGCAGTACTTC. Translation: CASSQPGRSYEQYF.

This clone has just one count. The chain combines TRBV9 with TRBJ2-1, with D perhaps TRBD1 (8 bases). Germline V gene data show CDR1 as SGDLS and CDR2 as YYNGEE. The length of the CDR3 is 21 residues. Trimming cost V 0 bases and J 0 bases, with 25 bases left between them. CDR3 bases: TGTGCCAGCAGCGTAGATTGGGGGGGACAGGAGTGGTTGGCCTCCTACAATGAGCAGTTCTTC. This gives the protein CASSVDWGGQEWLASYNEQFF.